Presented here are 17 T cell receptor beta chains from one specimen sequenced in a study of T cell repertoires in cytomegalovirus infection. TCRdb passed the reads through MiXCR, listing each CDR3 protein once. Of over 300,000 distinct CDR3 sequences detected, roughly a sixth appear once; the ten largest clones hold more than 10%. Sequencing was carried out using PBMCs. The receptor source for this set is a human donor in good health (CMV status not recorded). Some clones in this sample may be carry-over from other donors' samples.

This clonotype was observed at least ten times. The chain carries TRBV4-1 and TRBJ2-4; D is possibly TRBD1 or TRBD2 (6 bases each). Trimming removed 0 bases from V and 7 bases from J, with 19 bases in between. The CDR3 is made up of 17 amino acids. CDR1 and CDR2 from the germline V gene are MGHRA and YSYEKL. As DNA, the CDR3 is TGCGCCAGCAGCCAAGATGGGGGGCGCGGGTTCCAGAACATTCAGTACTTC. Translated: CASSQDGGRGFQNIQYF.

The J gene is TRBJ2-2, the V gene TRBV6-8; no clear D gene. V was clipped by 1 base and J by 2 bases, with 11 bases between them. CDR1 and CDR2 (germline): MNHGY, SAAAGT. The CDR3 spans 16 residues. The CDR3 is CASSYLLGSNTGELFF. The DNA for the CDR3 is TGTGCCAGCAGTTACTTGTTAGGCAGTAACACCGGGGAGCTGTTTTTT.

This clonotype has only one observation. The genes are TRBV19 and TRBJ2-1, with D perhaps TRBD1 or TRBD2 (5 bases each). The V gene lost 4 bases and the J gene lost 5 bases, with 15 bases spanning the gap. This CDR3 spans 15 amino acids. The germline gives CDR1 LNHDA, CDR2 SQIVND (reference sequence). The CDR3 region is CASSNRNSGHNEQFF. DNA of the CDR3: TGTGCCAGTAGTAATAGAAATTCGGGGCACAATGAGCAGTTCTTC.

CDR3 DNA sequence: TGTGCCAGCAGCTTAGAGGCAGGGACGGGTGAAAAACTGTTTTTT. This sequence encodes CASSLEAGTGEKLFF. This chain uses TRBV7-9 with TRBJ1-4; TRBD1 might be the D (5 bases). This CDR3 spans 15 amino acids. Germline values: CDR1 SEHNR, CDR2 FQNEAQ (reference sequence). V was pared by 1 base and J by 7 bases, with 13 bases between.

This clonotype was counted only a few times. The J gene is TRBJ2-1, the V gene TRBV19; no reliable D call. V was trimmed by 4 bases and J by 0 bases, leaving 13 bases between them. The CDR3 contains 16 residues. CDR1 LNHDA and CDR2 SQIVND come from the germline V gene (reference sequence). The CDR3 DNA reads TGTGCCAGTAGTAGAGTGGATACACTCTCCTACAATGAGCAGTTCTTC. It is translated as CASSRVDTLSYNEQFF.

This clonotype occurred many times. The gene calls are TRBV7-9 and TRBJ1-2; D ambiguous. V shed 0 bases and J shed 4 bases, with 12 bases lying between them. The V gene's germline CDR1 is SEHNR and CDR2 FQNEAQ (reference sequence). This CDR3 region has 15 residues. CDR3 nucleotides: TGTGCCAGCAGCTTAGCAGTTCGGCAGTTCTATGGCTACACCTTC. Protein product: CASSLAVRQFYGYTF.

The chain joins TRBV29-1 to TRBJ2-1, with TRBD2 identical over 11 bases. V was clipped by 7 bases and J by 7 bases; unmatched bases: 24. This CDR3 region has 19 residues. The germline CDR1 and CDR2 sequences are SQVTM and ANQGSEA. The CDR3 bases are TGCAGCGGGGAGACTAGCGGGGCCGCTTTCTCCTACTTTGCGAATGAGCAGTTCTTC. This translates into CSGETSGAAFSYFANEQFF.

Many counts were recorded for this clonotype. The rearrangement uses TRBV7-8 and TRBJ2-1; TRBD2 matches at 10 bases. The CDR3 has 16 amino acids. Trimming took 1 base from V and 16 from J; bases not matched to a gene: 16. Germline V CDR1 and CDR2: SGHVS, FQNEAQ. This chain's CDR3 is CASSLGRLSGGGDDFF. The CDR3 DNA reads as TGTGCCAGCAGCTTAGGCCGACTCAGCGGGGGGGGCGATGATTTCTTC.

This clonotype has more than one count but fewer than ten. The chain links TRBV12-3 or TRBV12-4 to TRBJ1-2, with 7 positions matching TRBD1. Trimming at V came to 4 bases and at J to 2 bases, leaving 4 bases not matched to a gene. This CDR3 spans 14 amino acids. Here the CDR3 DNA reads TGTGCCAGCAGTTCGAGGGGGCGGAACTATGGCTACACCTTC. It is translated as CASSSRGRNYGYTF.

This clonotype appeared a few times. The rearrangement links TRBV2 to TRBJ1-6; no firm D call. Trimming took off 8 bases at V and 14 bases at J, with 16 bases between the two ends. The germline V gene has CDR1 SNHLY and CDR2 FYNNEI. CDR3 length: 12 residues. This CDR3 is CASLLTSGSLHF. DNA for the CDR3: TGTGCCAGCCTCTTAACCTCCGGATCCCTCCACTTT. The complete variable domain, with remaining parts taken from reference TRBV2 and TRBJ1-6, reads EPEVTQTPSHQVTQMGQEVILRCVPISNHLYFYWYRQILGQKVEFLVSFYNNEISEKSEIFDDQFSVERPDGSNFTLKIRSTKLEDSAMYFCASLLTSGSLHFGNGTRLTVT.

The V call is TRBV7-9, the J call TRBJ2-5; D is ambiguous. From germline, CDR1 is SEHNR and CDR2 FQNEAQ (reference sequence). V was shortened by 6 bases and J by 4 bases, with 15 bases between the two germline ends. This CDR3 contains 14 residues. The CDR3 loop reads CASSVPPLVETQYF. CDR3 in DNA: TGTGCCAGCAGTGTCCCCCCATTGGTAGAGACCCAGTACTTC.

This clonotype was recorded many times. The CDR3 loop reads CASSLSGTDSYNEQFF. CDR3 DNA: TGTGCCAGCAGCTTATCCGGGACAGACTCCTACAATGAGCAGTTCTTC. The chain is built from TRBV7-2 and TRBJ2-1; 7 bases align to TRBD1. The CDR3 has 16 amino acids. V trimming: 2 bases; J trimming: 0 bases; junction bases outside the gene matches: 4. Germline V gives CDR1 SGHTA, CDR2 FQGNSA.

This clonotype was seen only a few times. This rearrangement joins TRBV28 to TRBJ1-2; possible D gene TRBD1, 6 bases. Germline CDR1 reads MDHEN; CDR2 reads SYDVKM. Between the trimmed V and J ends, which lost 7 bases and 5 bases, there was a span of 17 bases. The CDR3 covers 14 residues. The CDR3 coding sequence is TGTGCCAGCACATCCCAACAGGGAAAATATGGCTACACCTTC. Its protein product is CASTSQQGKYGYTF.

The chain is built from TRBV2 and TRBJ1-5; D uncertain. Germline CDR1 and CDR2: SNHLY and FYNNEI. The length of the CDR3 is 15 residues. Between the trimmed V and J ends, which lost 8 bases and 3 bases, there was a span of 17 bases. Here the CDR3 reads CASGMTAGDNQPQHF. CDR3 bases: TGTGCCAGCGGAATGACGGCTGGGGACAATCAGCCCCAGCATTTT.

This clonotype was seen at least ten times. This chain joins TRBV10-3 and TRBJ1-2; D possibly corresponds to TRBD1 (6 bases). Germline values: CDR1 ENHRY, CDR2 SYGVKD. Trimming left V 6 bases short and J 0 bases short, with 26 bases between. This CDR3 is built from 19 residues. CDR3 in amino acids: CAIRVSHRGRGHSNYGYTF. The CDR3 DNA sequence: TGTGCCATCAGGGTTTCACATCGAGGAAGGGGACACTCTAACTATGGCTACACCTTC.

There are a few counts of this clonotype. The rearrangement links TRBV28 to TRBJ1-3; D not resolved. CDR1 and CDR2 (germline): MDHEN, SYDVKM. The V and J ends lost 10 bases and 3 bases respectively, with 16 bases between them. The CDR3 runs to 14 residues. In nucleotides, the CDR3 is TGTGCCACCAATGTTCCGGGCGGTGGAAACACCATATATTTT. It encodes CATNVPGGGNTIYF.

The chain uses TRBV11-2 and TRBJ2-5; perhaps TRBD2 as D (6 bases). V lost 4 bases and J lost 0, with 12 bases in between. This CDR3 has 15 amino acids. The germline V gene encodes CDR1 SGHAT and CDR2 FQNNGV. CDR3 coding DNA: TGTGCCAGCAGCTCGCTACGGGGGTACCAAGAGACCCAGTACTTC. Translating gives CASSSLRGYQETQYF.